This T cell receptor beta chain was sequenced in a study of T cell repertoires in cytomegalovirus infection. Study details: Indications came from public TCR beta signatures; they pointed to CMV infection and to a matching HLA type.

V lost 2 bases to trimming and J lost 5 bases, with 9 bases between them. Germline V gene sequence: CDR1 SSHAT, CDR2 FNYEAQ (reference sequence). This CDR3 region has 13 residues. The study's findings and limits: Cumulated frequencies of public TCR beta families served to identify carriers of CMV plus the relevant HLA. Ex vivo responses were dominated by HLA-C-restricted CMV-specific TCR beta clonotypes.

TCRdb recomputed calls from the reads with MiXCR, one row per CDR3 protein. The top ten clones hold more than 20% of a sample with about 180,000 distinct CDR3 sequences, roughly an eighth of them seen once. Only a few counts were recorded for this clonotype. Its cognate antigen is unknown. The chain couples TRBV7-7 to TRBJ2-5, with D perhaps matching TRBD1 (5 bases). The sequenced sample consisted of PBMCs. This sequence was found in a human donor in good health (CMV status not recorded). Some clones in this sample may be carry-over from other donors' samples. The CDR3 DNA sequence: TGTGCCAGCAGCTTAAAGGGGTTGGAGACCCAGTACTTC. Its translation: CASSLKGLETQYF.